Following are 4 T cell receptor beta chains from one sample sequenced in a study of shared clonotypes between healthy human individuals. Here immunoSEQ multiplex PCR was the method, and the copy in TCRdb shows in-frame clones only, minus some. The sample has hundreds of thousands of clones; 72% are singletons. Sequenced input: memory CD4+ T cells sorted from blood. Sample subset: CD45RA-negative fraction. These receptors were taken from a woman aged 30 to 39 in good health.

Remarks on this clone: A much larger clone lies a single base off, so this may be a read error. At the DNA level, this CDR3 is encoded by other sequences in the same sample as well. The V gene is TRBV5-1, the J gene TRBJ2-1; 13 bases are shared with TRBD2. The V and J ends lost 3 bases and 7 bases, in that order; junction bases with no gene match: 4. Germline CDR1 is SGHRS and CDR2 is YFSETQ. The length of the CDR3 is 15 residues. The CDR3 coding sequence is TGCGCCAGCAGCTCGGGACTAGCGGGAACTAATGAGCAGTTCTTC. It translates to CASSSGLAGTNEQFF.

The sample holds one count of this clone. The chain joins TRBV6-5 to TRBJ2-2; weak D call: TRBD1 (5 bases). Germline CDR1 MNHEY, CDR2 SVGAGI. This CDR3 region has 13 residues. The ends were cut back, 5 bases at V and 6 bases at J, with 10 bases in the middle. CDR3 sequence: CASSRQGPGELFF. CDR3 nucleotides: TGTGCCAGCAGTCGTCAGGGCCCCGGGGAGCTGTTTTTT.

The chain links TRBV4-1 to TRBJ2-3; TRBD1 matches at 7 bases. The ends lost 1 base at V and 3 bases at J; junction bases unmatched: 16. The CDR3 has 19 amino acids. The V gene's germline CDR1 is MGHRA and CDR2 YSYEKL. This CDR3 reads CASSQVTPTTGVGTDTQYF. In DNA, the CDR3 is TGCGCCAGCAGCCAAGTGACTCCGACTACAGGGGTAGGAACAGATACGCAGTATTTT.

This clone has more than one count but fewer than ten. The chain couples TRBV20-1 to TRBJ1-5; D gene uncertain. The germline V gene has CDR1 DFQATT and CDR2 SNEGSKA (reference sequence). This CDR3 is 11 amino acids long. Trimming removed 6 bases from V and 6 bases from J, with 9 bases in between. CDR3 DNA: TGCAGTGCCCCCGACGGTCAGCCCCAGCATTTT. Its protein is CSAPDGQPQHF.